The clone carrying this T cell receptor beta chain was recorded at least ten times. Amplification targeted TCR beta CDR3 regions from RNA transcripts. The TCR CDR3 first-round RT-PCR relied on the HTBI primer set. Using its own MiXCR run on the multiplex PCR reads, TCRdb lists one record per CDR3 protein. The sample has under 400,000 distinct CDR3 sequences, approximately 15% seen once. These data originate in a study of T cells in Graves' hyperthyroidism and ophthalmopathy. In the study overall: The initial diagnosis was the point when peripheral blood was collected, ahead of any treatment.

Each patient was aged 18 to 65 and had newly diagnosed hyperthyroidism of under 2 months' duration. In making diagnoses, clinical symptoms, serum thyroxine and TRAb, thyroid ultrasound and orbital computed tomography were all used. The ends lost 4 bases at V and 2 bases at J; junction bases unmatched: 9. This CDR3 region has 17 residues. The germline gives CDR1 SGHDT, CDR2 YYEEEE. Sequencing used blood. The source is a woman in her sixties or seventies with Graves' hyperthyroidism. V and J are TRBV5-6 and TRBJ2-3; 11 bases match TRBD2. CDR3 loop: CASSTLTSGMSTDTQYF. The CDR3, as DNA: TGTGCCAGCAGCACTCTGACTAGCGGGATGTCCACAGATACGCAGTATTTT.